The present T cell receptor beta chain was sequenced within a study of early T cells in non-severe SARS-CoV-2 infection. Study-level background: The study sequenced bulk RNA from unsorted whole blood, with chains unpaired.

Individual cDNA molecules received unique molecular identifiers during library preparation. Via MiXCR, TCRdb re-called the 5' RACE reads, giving one row per CDR3 protein. The data show about 90,000 distinct CDR3 sequences, with about 12% seen just once and around 4.8% held by the top ten. CDR3 length: 15 amino acids. Trimming shortened V by 8 bases and J by 0 bases, and 11 bases separated the two germline ends. Germline CDR1 and CDR2: SEHNR and FQNEAQ (reference sequence). This clonotype was detected only a few times. As yet, its antigen is unknown. Study observations and caveats: There was a bias toward anti-spike CD8 responses in VDJdb matching, which missed private and CD4 specificities.

This sequence originates from an adult who was a healthcare worker with PCR-confirmed SARS-CoV-2 infection or an uninfected control (not recorded which). Specimen: whole blood, collected at baseline. This rearrangement joins TRBV7-9 to TRBJ2-6, with D possibly being TRBD2 (6 bases). CDR3 loop: CASRGTHSGANVLTF. The CDR3 nucleotides are TGTGCCAGCCGGGGGACCCACTCTGGGGCCAACGTCCTGACTTTC. Full variable domain (rest looked up from reference TRBV7-9 and TRBJ2-6): DTGVSQNPRHKITKRGQNVTFRCDPISEHNRLYWYRQTLGQGPEFLTYFQNEAQLEKSRLLSDRFSAERPKGSFSTLEIQRTEQGDSAMYLCASRGTHSGANVLTFGAGSRLTVL.